The rows below give T cell receptor beta chains drawn from one sample of a study of T cell repertoires in cytomegalovirus infection. From the reads, TCRdb called clonotypes with MiXCR, one entry per CDR3 protein. The repertoire includes roughly 800,000 distinct CDR3 sequences, approximately 32% of them detected once, and around 13% sits in the top ten. Their recognized antigens are unknown. The specimen was cultured CD8+ T cells from PBMCs, collected from culture after CMV antigen stimulation. Receptor source: a human donor in good health (CMV status not recorded). Some clones in this sample may be carry-over from other donors' samples. The CDR3 runs from the conserved cysteine through the conserved F or W. D genes are given only for firm matches. Clone sizes are given selectively: once, few, many, or a class where the clone is expanded.

D	size	V	J	DNA	CDR3
.	.	TRBV11-2	TRBJ2-3	TGTGCCAGCAGCCTCTTTCCAGCTGATACGCAGTATTTT	CASSLFPADTQYF
.	.	TRBV19	TRBJ1-2	TGTGCCAGTAGTAGAAACAAAAACGGGCCTACTTATGGCTACACCTTC	CASSRNKNGPTYGYTF
.	.	TRBV27	TRBJ1-2	TGTGCCAGCAGTTTATTGGGTACGGGGCTGAACTATGGCTACACCTTC	CASSLLGTGLNYGYTF
TRBD1	.	TRBV6-1	TRBJ1-6	TGTGCCAGCAGCCAAGACCCGGACAGGTCGGGTTCACCCCTCCACTTT	CASSQDPDRSGSPLHF
.	.	TRBV19	TRBJ2-3	TGTGCCAGTAGCCTTAAAGTGGCGAGAAGCACAGATACGCAGTATTTT	CASSLKVARSTDTQYF
.	few	TRBV6-6	TRBJ2-7	TGTGCCAGCAGTTACTCAGGGACCGTCTCCTACGAGCAGTACTTC	CASSYSGTVSYEQYF
TRBD1	.	TRBV27	TRBJ1-6	TGTGCCAGCAGCGTCTCACAGGGGAATTCACCCCTCCACTTT	CASSVSQGNSPLHF
.	.	TRBV7-9	TRBJ2-2	TGTGCCAGCAGTCTAATGGCAGGAGCTCCGAACACCGGGGAGCTGTTTTTT	CASSLMAGAPNTGELFF
.	few	TRBV6-2/TRBV6-3	TRBJ1-6	TGTGCCAGCAGTTCCCCCTCTCAACCCCTCCACTTT	CASSSPSQPLHF
TRBD1	.	TRBV6-6	TRBJ2-4	TGTGCCAGCAGTTACTCGGACAGGGAAGCCAAAAACATTCAGTACTTC	CASSYSDREAKNIQYF
.	many	TRBV7-2	TRBJ2-7	TGTGCCAGCAGCCTGCCTGGGGGCGACCAGTCCTACGAGCAGTACTTC	CASSLPGGDQSYEQYF
TRBD2	many	TRBV5-1	TRBJ2-5	TGCGCCAGCAGCTTGATCCTAGCGGGGCCTCAAGAGACCCAGTACTTC	CASSLILAGPQETQYF
TRBD2	few	TRBV10-3	TRBJ2-7	TGTGCCATCAGCGACACTAGCGGGGGTTACTCAGCCTACGAGCAGTACTTC	CAISDTSGGYSAYEQYF
.	.	TRBV2	TRBJ2-1	TGTGCCAGCAGTTTCCCTAGAGGCAATGAGCAGTTCTTC	CASSFPRGNEQFF
.	few	TRBV7-9	TRBJ2-5	TGTGCCAGCAGCTTCCACGACAGTCTCCAAGAGACCCAGTACTTC	CASSFHDSLQETQYF
.	few	TRBV27	TRBJ1-5	TGTGCCAGCAGTGCCTCGATGGGATCGGGTCAGCCCCAGCATTTT	CASSASMGSGQPQHF
.	many	TRBV7-6	TRBJ2-3	TGTGCCAGCAGCGGAACTAGCACAGATACGCAGTATTTT	CASSGTSTDTQYF
TRBD2	few	TRBV12-3/TRBV12-4	TRBJ2-3	TGTGCCAGCAGTTACATCGGCATGACTAGCGCTCCCCCCACAGATACGCAGTATTTT	CASSYIGMTSAPPTDTQYF
.	few	TRBV6-2/TRBV6-3	TRBJ1-1	TGTGCCAGCAGTTACTTCGGCGGGGCTTTCTTT	CASSYFGGAFF
TRBD1	few	TRBV29-1	TRBJ1-2	TGCAGCGCAACGTTACATGGACAGGCAGATGGCTACACCTTC	CSATLHGQADGYTF
.	few	TRBV10-3	TRBJ1-1	TGTGCCATCACCACGACAGGACGGAACACTGAAGCTTTCTTT	CAITTTGRNTEAFF
.	.	TRBV6-1	TRBJ2-3	TGTGCCAGCAGTGAAGATGGCTATACGCAGTATTTT	CASSEDGYTQYF
.	.	TRBV4-1	TRBJ1-1	TGTGCCAGCAGCCAAGAACAGGGTGGAGGCCCTGAAGCTTTCTTT	CASSQEQGGGPEAFF
TRBD2	.	TRBV2	TRBJ2-1	TGTGCCAGCAGTGATCTAGCGGGGGTCTACAATGAGCAGTTCTTC	CASSDLAGVYNEQFF
.	few	TRBV28	TRBJ1-5	TGTGCCAGCAGCTATGGGACAAATAGAATGTATCAGCCCCAGCATTTT	CASSYGTNRMYQPQHF
TRBD1	few	TRBV6-1	TRBJ2-7	TGTGCCAGCAGTCCGCCCGACAGGGGGGCTATCTACGAGCAGTACTTC	CASSPPDRGAIYEQYF
.	few	TRBV6-1	TRBJ2-3	TGTGCCAGCAGTGCGGAGGGGGCCCGTACTAGCACAGATACGCAGTATTTT	CASSAEGARTSTDTQYF
TRBD1	.	TRBV7-9	TRBJ1-1	TGTGCCAGCAGCGGGGGGACAGGGGGCCCCGAAGCTGAAGCTTTCTTT	CASSGGTGGPEAEAFF
.	few	TRBV6-1	TRBJ1-3	TGTGCCAGCAGTGAAGCGGGGCAGGTCTCTGGAAACACCATATATTTT	CASSEAGQVSGNTIYF
.	few	TRBV12-5	TRBJ1-1	TGTGCTAGTGGTTTGGTACCGGGATTGAACACTGAAGCTTTCTTT	CASGLVPGLNTEAFF
.	.	TRBV27	TRBJ1-2	TGTGCCAGCAGTTCGGGTCGTTTGGCGAACTATGGCTACACCTTC	CASSSGRLANYGYTF
.	few	TRBV19	TRBJ2-1	TGTGCCAGTAGTCTAACCTCCGGGACGGACAATGAGCAGTTCTTC	CASSLTSGTDNEQFF
.	.	TRBV28	TRBJ1-5	TGTGCCAGCAGTGTATGCGATCAGCCCCAGCATTTT	CASSVCDQPQHF
.	once	TRBV13	TRBJ2-3	TGTGCCAGCAGGCCTTTACTAGTCAGCACAGTGGATACGCAGTATTTT	CASRPLLVSTVDTQYF
.	.	TRBV6-5	TRBJ1-5	TGTGCCAGCAGGACGACAGGCTCTAATCAGCCCCAGCATTTT	CASRTTGSNQPQHF
.	many	TRBV6-1	TRBJ2-7	TGTGCCAGCAGTCTGACAGGAACCTACGAGCAGTACTTC	CASSLTGTYEQYF
TRBD1	many	TRBV7-9	TRBJ1-1	TGTGCCAGCAGGCTCACAGGGGAGGGATATTCTGAAGCTTTCTTT	CASRLTGEGYSEAFF